This TCR beta chain derives from a study of early T cells in non-severe SARS-CoV-2 infection. In the library, individual cDNA molecules carried attached unique molecular identifiers. MiXCR was run by TCRdb on the 5' RACE reads, yielding one entry per CDR3 protein. The sample contains tens of thousands of distinct CDR3 sequences, more than 13% of which appear only once. V was clipped by 5 bases and J by 2 bases, with 10 bases between them. The V gene's germline CDR1 is MNHEY and CDR2 SVGAGI. This CDR3 comprises 14 residues. The sample taken for sequencing was whole blood. The TCR originated in an adult who was a healthcare worker with PCR-confirmed SARS-CoV-2 infection or an uninfected control (not recorded which). The chain employs TRBV6-5 and TRBJ1-5; D may be TRBD1 (6 bases). This chain's CDR3 is CASSKQGGNQPQHF. CDR3 bases: TGTGCCAGCAGTAAACAGGGCGGCAATCAGCCCCAGCATTTT.